These 22 T cell receptor beta chains were all obtained from the same sample, sequenced in a study of T cells in Graves' hyperthyroidism and ophthalmopathy. The source material, RNA transcripts, was used to amplify TCR beta CDR3 regions. During a first-round RT-PCR of the TCR CDR3, the HTBI primer set was used. TCRdb called the multiplex PCR reads again in MiXCR, with one record for every CDR3 protein. The sample carries about 660,000 distinct CDR3 sequences, 45% recorded once. Sequencing used peripheral blood or thyroid tissue (not recorded which). The receptors here all came from an adult man with Graves' disease, either hyperthyroidism or ophthalmopathy (not recorded which).

As for this clonotype: Relative to the germline gene, one junction end is altered; a read error may explain this. The gene calls are TRBV3-1 and TRBJ2-7; TRBD2 aligns across 7 bases. The CDR3 has 12 residues. From germline, CDR1 is LGHDT and CDR2 YNNKEL (reference sequence). For the CDR3, the DNA is TGTGCCAGCAGCCAAGATGCGGGAGAGCGGTACTTC. Protein sequence: CASSQDAGERYF.

With regard to this clonotype: A much larger clone differs by one base, so this may be a read error. The rearrangement uses TRBV5-1 and TRBJ1-6, with D possibly TRBD1 on 5 matching bases. V was clipped by 0 bases and J by 10 bases, with 14 bases between them. Looked up from germline, CDR1 is SGHRS and CDR2 is YFSETQ. The CDR3 is 15 residues long. The CDR3 bases are TGCGCCAGCAGCTTGGGGGGGAACGGAGGCTCACCCCTCCACTTT. This translates into CASSLGGNGGSPLHF.

This chain links TRBV19 with TRBJ1-5; 10 positions agree with TRBD1. Germline-derived CDR1 and CDR2 are LNHDA and SQIVND (reference sequence). This CDR3 has 16 residues. J lost 7 bases, V lost 9 bases, and 15 bases had no gene match. DNA of the CDR3: TGTGCCAGCAGTGCCCGGGACAGGGGAGAGGGGCAGCCCCAGCATTTT. It yields the protein CASSARDRGEGQPQHF.

The genes are TRBV9 and TRBJ2-3, with 7 positions matching TRBD2. Germline V gene lookup returns CDR1 SGDLS and CDR2 YYNGEE. V trimming: 5 bases; J trimming: 1 base; junction bases outside the gene matches: 7. The CDR3 spans 15 residues. This CDR3 is CASSDGGRGTDTQYF. The CDR3 region has the DNA TGTGCCAGCAGTGATGGGGGGAGGGGCACAGATACGCAGTATTTT.

This clonotype was counted many times. J is TRBJ1-2 and V is TRBV25-1, with 11 bases that match TRBD1. J lost 3 bases, V lost 2 bases, and 5 bases had no gene match. Germline lookup yields CDR1 MGHDK and CDR2 SYGVNS. The CDR3 runs 16 residues. Here the CDR3 DNA reads TGTGCCAGCAGTGAACCCGGACAGGGGGCGGACTATGGCTACACCTTC. It codes for CASSEPGQGADYGYTF.

In this sample, this clonotype turned up a few times. CDR3 in amino acids: CASSWTSGRVETQYF. CDR3 DNA sequence: TGCGCCAGCAGCTGGACTAGCGGGAGGGTAGAGACCCAGTACTTC. The chain is built from TRBV5-1 and TRBJ2-5, with 15 bases matching TRBD2. There are 15 residues in the CDR3. CDR1 and CDR2 from the germline V gene are SGHRS and YFSETQ. Unmatched junction bases numbered 1, after V lost 3 bases and J lost 4 bases. The complete variable domain, with remaining parts taken from reference TRBV5-1 and TRBJ2-5, reads KAGVTQTPRYLIKTRGQQVTLSCSPISGHRSVSWYQQTPGQGLQFLFEYFSETQRNKGNFPGRFSGRQFSNSRSEMNVSTLELGDSALYLCASSWTSGRVETQYFGPGTRLLVL.

Many counts were recorded for this clonotype. The chain employs TRBV7-3 and TRBJ1-1; D uncertain. The length of the CDR3 is 15 residues. V was shortened by 5 bases and J by 1 base, with 14 bases between the two germline ends. Germline V gene data show CDR1 as SGHTA and CDR2 as FQGTGA. The CDR3 DNA reads TGTGCCAGCAGCCTCATGGCGGTTCGGAACACTGAAGCTTTCTTT. Translating gives CASSLMAVRNTEAFF.

In this sample, this clonotype turned up a few times. This likely comes from a read error, as the CDR3 has no conserved phenylalanine or tryptophan at its end. J is TRBJ1-5 and V is TRBV9; 9 positions agree with TRBD1. In germline, CDR1 is SGDLS, CDR2 YYNGEE. Trimming took 4 bases from V and 4 from J; bases not matched to a gene: 6. This CDR3 spans 15 amino acids. The CDR3 sequence: CASSQDRGGNQPQHI. The CDR3 DNA is TGTGCCAGCAGCCAGGACAGGGGAGGAAATCAGCCCCAGCATATT.

This clonotype appeared a few times. The rearrangement links TRBV29-1 to TRBJ2-7; D uncertain. Germline CDR1 SQVTM, CDR2 ANQGSEA. The CDR3 extends over 15 amino acids. Trimming pared 4 bases from V and 0 bases from J, leaving 16 bases between. The CDR3 protein is CSVGGGRARSYEQYF. For the CDR3, the DNA is TGCAGCGTTGGGGGTGGACGGGCCCGCTCCTACGAGCAGTACTTC.

In its sample, this clonotype was seen many times. The chain joins TRBV7-3 to TRBJ2-6; 8 nucleotides align to TRBD1. The CDR3 totals 19 residues. Germline-derived CDR1 and CDR2 are SGHTA and FQGTGA. V gave up 2 bases and J gave up 0 bases; unmatched junction bases: 9. The CDR3: CASSLPAGGHSSGANVLTF. The CDR3 DNA follows: TGTGCCAGCAGCTTACCGGCAGGGGGCCACAGCTCTGGGGCCAACGTCCTGACTTTC. The complete variable domain, with remaining parts taken from reference TRBV7-3 and TRBJ2-6, reads GAGVSQTPSNKVTEKGKYVELRCDPISGHTALYWYRQSLGQGPEFLIYFQGTGAADDSGLPNDRFFAVRPEGSVSTLKIQRTERGDSAVYLCASSLPAGGHSSGANVLTFGAGSRLTVL.

V gene TRBV19 combines with J gene TRBJ2-2; the D gene is possibly TRBD2 (6 bases). The CDR3 is 16 residues long. V lost 6 bases to trimming and J lost 0 bases, with 14 bases between them. The germline V gene encodes CDR1 LNHDA and CDR2 SQIVND (reference sequence). The CDR3 here is CASRAGTGTNTGELFF. DNA of the CDR3: TGTGCCAGTAGGGCGGGAACAGGAACGAACACCGGGGAGCTGTTTTTT.

On this clonotype: The junction differs from germline at one of its ends, possibly a read error. The chain employs TRBV29-1 and TRBJ1-4, with TRBD1 matching 7 bases. There are 12 residues in the CDR3. From germline, CDR1 is SQVTM and CDR2 ANQGSEA. CDR3 amino acids: CSFETGTEKLFF. As DNA, the CDR3 is TGCAGCTTTGAGACAGGGACTGAAAAACTGTTTTTT.

This clonotype was detected a few times. The rearrangement uses TRBV7-9 and TRBJ1-2; TRBD1 aligns across 9 bases. Germline lookup yields CDR1 SEHNR and CDR2 FQNEAQ (reference sequence). V shed 5 bases and J 11 bases; nucleotides not matched to a gene: 6. This CDR3 is built from 12 residues. The CDR3 here is CASSPGDREYTF. CDR3 DNA: TGTGCCAGCAGCCCCGGGGACAGGGAATACACCTTC. The entire variable domain, with the rest obtained from reference TRBV7-9 and TRBJ1-2, is as follows: DTGVSQNPRHKITKRGQNVTFRCDPISEHNRLYWYRQTLGQGPEFLTYFQNEAQLEKSRLLSDRFSAERPKGSFSTLEIQRTEQGDSAMYLCASSPGDREYTFGSGTRLTVV.

Turning to this clonotype: The junction shows a germline mismatch at one end, possibly a read error. The chain recombines TRBV9 with TRBJ1-1; D is undetermined. CDR1 and CDR2 from the germline V gene are SGDLS and YYNGEE. The CDR3 is 8 residues long. The CDR3 sequence: CASSVAAF. The CDR3 nucleotides are TGTGCCAGCAGCGTAGCGGCCTTT.

The V gene is TRBV28, the J gene TRBJ1-6; unclear D gene. The CDR3 is 13 residues long. Germline assignment: CDR1 MDHEN and CDR2 SYDVKM. Trimming cost V 4 bases and J 7 bases, with 8 bases left between them. The CDR3 DNA is TGTGCCAGCAGTTGGGGAACCAATTCACCCCTCCACTTT. Translated, it gives CASSWGTNSPLHF.

This clonotype was recorded only once. The chain is built from TRBV5-1 and TRBJ2-7, with D possibly called TRBD1 or TRBD2 (5 bases each). The germline CDR1 and CDR2 sequences are SGHRS and YFSETQ. V shed 3 bases and J shed 3 bases, with 25 bases lying between them. CDR3 size: 18 residues. In DNA form, the CDR3 reads TGCGCCAGCAGCTCCATTACCGGGACCCCTTACGACAACTACGAGCAGTACTTC. It is translated as CASSSITGTPYDNYEQYF.

This clonotype was seen only a few times. V and J are TRBV29-1 and TRBJ1-4, with D unresolved. V lost 3 bases to trimming and J lost 2 bases, with 4 bases between them. Germline CDR1 is SQVTM and CDR2 is ANQGSEA. This CDR3 contains 12 residues. This CDR3 reads CSVEATNEKLFF. As DNA, the CDR3 is TGCAGCGTTGAGGCGACTAATGAAAAACTGTTTTTT.

As concerns this clonotype: Mismatch with germline at one junction end may stem from a read error. The chain recombines TRBV5-5 with TRBJ2-7; 13 bases fit TRBD2. The J call is in doubt because the DNA end fits TRBJ2-5 better. The CDR3 sequence is 16 residues long. Per the germline V gene, CDR1 is SGHKS and CDR2 is YYEKEE (reference sequence). CDR3 sequence (DNA): TGCGCCAGCAGCCAGCGACTAGCGGGGGGCCAAGAGACCCAGTACTTC. This sequence encodes CASSQRLAGGQETQYF.

This clonotype was recorded a few times. The V call is TRBV9, the J call TRBJ1-2, with D hard to call. CDR3 length equals 17 residues. V lost 5 bases to trimming and J lost 4 bases, with 24 bases between them. In germline, CDR1 is SGDLS, CDR2 YYNGEE. CDR3 sequence reads: CASSRPGGRGFSYGYTF. DNA of the CDR3: TGTGCCAGCAGTCGGCCGGGAGGGCGAGGGTTTTCCTATGGCTACACCTTC.

This chain uses TRBV10-3 with TRBJ2-5; D may be TRBD1 (5 bases). From germline, CDR1 is ENHRY and CDR2 SYGVKD. The V gene lost 0 bases and the J gene lost 5 bases, with 10 bases spanning the gap. The CDR3 runs 14 residues. For the CDR3, the DNA is TGTGCCATCAGTGAGTCATCAGGGAAGGAGACCCAGTACTTC. Encoded protein: CAISESSGKETQYF.

In this sample, this clonotype turned up many times. The rearrangement links TRBV7-9 to TRBJ2-5; D is perhaps TRBD1 (6 bases). The V gene's germline CDR1 is SEHNR and CDR2 FQNEAQ (reference sequence). The CDR3 extends over 14 amino acids. Trimming left V 4 bases short and J 3 bases short, with 12 bases between. The CDR3 here is CASSSMDREETQYF. The DNA for the CDR3 is TGTGCCAGCAGCTCGATGGACAGAGAAGAGACCCAGTACTTC.

The chain uses TRBV20-1 and TRBJ2-7, with D possibly TRBD2 on 7 matching bases. CDR1 and CDR2 (germline): DFQATT, SNEGSKA (reference sequence). The CDR3 is 13 residues long. V lost 5 bases and J lost 3, with 14 bases in between. The CDR3 nucleotides read TGCAGTGCTGGTCGGGGAGGGGGCTACGAGCAGTACTTC. Its translation: CSAGRGGGYEQYF.